This T cell receptor beta chain appears in the sequencing data of a study of long-term antiretroviral therapy in people with HIV. Assay version v3.0 of immunoSEQ was used, and it was run at survey level. The target of sequencing was roughly 35,000-50,000 T-cell genomes per sample. Only in-frame clones appear in the TCRdb table, and some are missing; sequencing was by immunoSEQ multiplex PCR. Counted here are 6,700 or so clones, roughly 74% occurring once; the ten biggest clones make up approximately 8.3%. Points on this clone: Its antigen is unidentified.

Regarding the study as a whole: CDR3 lengths in HIV samples spanned a narrower range than controls.

The CDR3 consists of 15 residues. V dropped 6 bases and J dropped 5 bases, with 20 bases sitting between them. CDR1 is SGHTA and CDR2 is FQGNSA in the germline V gene. This sequence joins TRBV7-2 and TRBJ2-7, with TRBD2 as a possible D gene (5 bases). This receptor was identified in a man aged 18 to 30 with HIV. The sample in question was unsorted PBMCs, obtained 0.1 years before starting antiretroviral therapy. CDR3 region: CASRPKGLRVNEQYF. The CDR3 nucleotides read TGTGCCAGCAGACCTAAAGGACTCAGAGTAAACGAGCAGTACTTC.